The 19 T cell receptor beta chains below come from one sample, sequenced in a study of cytomegalovirus exposure and HLA in healthy donors. Primers for the PCR totalled 60 Vbeta and 13 Jbeta. The method was immunoSEQ multiplex PCR; TCRdb's version includes in-frame clones alone and lacks a portion of them. The sample lists 130,000 or so clones; around 74% were seen once. The sequenced material came from PBMCs. The receptors derive from a man aged 25-45 years in good health and CMV-seronegative.

This clone was seen a few times. The gene calls are TRBV6-5 and TRBJ1-5; TRBD1 aligns across 7 bases. This CDR3 region has 13 residues. V shed 5 bases and J 7 bases; nucleotides not matched to a gene: 5. CDR1 is MNHEY and CDR2 is SVGAGI in the germline V gene. The CDR3 nucleotides are TGTGCCAGCAGTCTAGGGGGCTGGCAGCCCCAGCATTTT. Amino acid sequence: CASSLGGWQPQHF.

The chain employs TRBV5-4 and TRBJ1-2, with D possibly matching TRBD1 (5 bases). This CDR3 region has 13 residues. V shed 4 bases and J shed 1 base, with 8 bases lying between them. Germline lookup yields CDR1 SGHNT and CDR2 YYREEE (reference sequence). Written as DNA, the CDR3 is TGTGCCAGCAGCCCGGACAATAACTATGGCTACACCTTC. This sequence encodes CASSPDNNYGYTF.

This chain uses TRBV6-1 with TRBJ2-5; D uncertain. Germline V gene sequence: CDR1 MNHNS, CDR2 SASEGT. Trimming shortened V by 0 bases and J by 5 bases, and 4 bases separated the two germline ends. CDR3 length: 12 amino acids. The CDR3 DNA is TGTGCCAGCAGTGAAGCCAGGGAGACCCAGTACTTC. Amino acid sequence: CASSEARETQYF.

The chain recombines TRBV28 with TRBJ2-7; D ambiguous. Germline CDR1 MDHEN, CDR2 SYDVKM. V lost 2 bases and J lost 7, with 6 bases in between. The CDR3 consists of 11 residues. The CDR3 region is CASSLVAEQYF. The CDR3, as DNA: TGTGCCAGCAGTTTAGTGGCAGAGCAGTACTTC.

As DNA, the CDR3 is TGTGCCTGGAGTCCGCGGACTAGCGGGATTTCCACCTACGAGCAGTACTTC. This translates into CAWSPRTSGISTYEQYF. The chain combines TRBV30 with TRBJ2-5, with 12 bases that match TRBD2. With the DNA end fitting TRBJ2-7 better, the J assignment may be wrong. The CDR3 loop spans 17 amino acids. Germline values: CDR1 GTSNPN, CDR2 SVGIG (reference sequence).

The gene calls are TRBV7-9 and TRBJ1-5, with 10 nucleotides matching TRBD1. This CDR3 region has 16 residues. With V trimmed by 2 bases and J by 5 bases, 6 bases remained unmatched. Per germline, CDR1 SEHNR and CDR2 FQNEAQ (reference sequence). The CDR3 nucleotides read TGTGCCAGCAGCTTACTTCTAGGACAGGGGGATCAGCCCCAGCATTTT. It is translated as CASSLLLGQGDQPQHF.

The chain is built from TRBV10-3 and TRBJ1-2, with a tentative D call TRBD1 (6 bases). The CDR3 runs to 15 residues. In germline, CDR1 is ENHRY, CDR2 SYGVKD. V was cut by 4 bases and J by 4 bases, with 16 bases left in between. CDR3 bases: TGTGCCATCAGTGCTCGACAGGCGAACCTCTATGGCTACACCTTC. It translates to CAISARQANLYGYTF.

This chain links TRBV5-1 with TRBJ2-5, with D possibly being TRBD2 (6 bases). Germline loops: CDR1 SGHRS, CDR2 YFSETQ. CDR3 length: 14 amino acids. V gave up 0 bases and J gave up 5 bases, with 11 bases separating them. The CDR3 is CASSLDPSAETQYF. The DNA of the CDR3 is TGCGCCAGCAGCTTGGATCCTAGCGCGGAGACCCAGTACTTC.

The chain couples TRBV9 to TRBJ2-1; D uncertain. V dropped 3 bases and J dropped 8 bases, with 9 bases sitting between them. The CDR3 spans 12 residues. Germline V gene data show CDR1 as SGDLS and CDR2 as YYNGEE. This chain's CDR3 is CASSAPSDEQFF. The CDR3 DNA reads as TGTGCCAGCAGCGCCCCCTCCGATGAGCAGTTCTTC. Together with reference TRBV9 and TRBJ2-1, the CDR3 gives the full variable domain: DSGVTQTPKHLITATGQRVTLRCSPRSGDLSVYWYQQSLDQGLQFLIQYYNGEERAKGNILERFSAQQFPDLHSELNLSSLELGDSALYFCASSAPSDEQFFGPGTRLTVL.

The rearrangement uses TRBV6-5 and TRBJ2-7; 9 bases agree with TRBD1. Trimming cost V 5 bases and J 5 bases; bases outside gene matches: 7. The CDR3 has 14 amino acids. Germline loops: CDR1 MNHEY, CDR2 SVGAGI. The CDR3 DNA is TGTGCCAGCAGTCCCGGGACAGGGTGGGACGAGCAGTACTTC. Translating gives CASSPGTGWDEQYF.

The gene calls are TRBV30 and TRBJ2-7; TRBD1 aligns across 10 bases. V gave up 3 bases and J gave up 1 base; unmatched junction bases: 6. The CDR3 contains 15 residues. Germline V gene sequence: CDR1 GTSNPN, CDR2 SVGIG (reference sequence). As DNA, the CDR3 is TGTGCCTGGAGCAAGACAGGGGGCTTTTCCTACGAGCAGTACTTC. This translates into CAWSKTGGFSYEQYF.

V is TRBV7-2 and J is TRBJ2-2; D possibly corresponds to TRBD2 (5 bases). Trimming stripped 4 bases from V and 1 base from J, with 16 bases between. This CDR3 region has 17 residues. CDR1 is SGHTA, CDR2 FQGNSA, per germline. CDR3 sequence: CASSSLEERMNTGELFF. As DNA, the CDR3 is TGTGCCAGCAGCTCGCTCGAGGAGCGGATGAACACCGGGGAGCTGTTTTTT.

The sample holds a few counts of this clone. V is TRBV28 and J is TRBJ1-1; D not certain. The V gene lost 2 bases and the J gene lost 6 bases, with 19 bases spanning the gap. The CDR3 is 16 residues long. Germline V gene sequence: CDR1 MDHEN, CDR2 SYDVKM. CDR3 bases: TGTGCCAGCAGTTTAGAGGGTTTTTATGACGACGCTGAAGCTTTCTTT. Residues: CASSLEGFYDDAEAFF.

The chain recombines TRBV11-2 with TRBJ2-7; D unclear. This CDR3 contains 14 residues. Per the germline V gene, CDR1 is SGHAT and CDR2 is FQNNGV. Trimming took off 4 bases at V and 1 base at J, with 11 bases between the two ends. CDR3: CASSSSPASYEQYF. The CDR3 coding sequence is TGTGCCAGCAGCTCCTCCCCCGCGTCCTACGAGCAGTACTTC.

The chain has TRBV7-2 and TRBJ1-2, with D possibly TRBD1 on 6 matching bases. Deletions cut 4 bases from V and 6 bases from J, with 18 bases between. In germline, CDR1 is SGHTA, CDR2 FQGNSA. This CDR3 comprises 15 residues. As DNA, the CDR3 is TGTGCCAGCAGCTCTTTAGCGGGGGGGCGAGATGGCTACACCTTC. It translates to CASSSLAGGRDGYTF. The entire variable domain, with the rest obtained from reference TRBV7-2 and TRBJ1-2, is as follows: GAGVSQSPSNKVTEKGKDVELRCDPISGHTALYWYRQSLGQGLEFLIYFQGNSAPDKSGLPSDRFSAERTGGSVSTLTIQRTQQEDSAVYLCASSSLAGGRDGYTFGSGTRLTVV.

The chain employs TRBV7-9 and TRBJ2-7, with D possibly TRBD1 on 5 matching bases. The V end was cut by 5 bases, the J end by 0 bases, with 17 bases between. Germline V gene data show CDR1 as SEHNR and CDR2 as FQNEAQ (reference sequence). The CDR3 has 16 amino acids. The CDR3 loop reads CASSPTVSARSYEQYF. As DNA, the CDR3 is TGTGCCAGCAGCCCGACAGTGAGCGCCCGCTCCTACGAGCAGTACTTC. The full variable domain, completed using reference TRBV7-9 and TRBJ2-7, is DTGVSQNPRHKITKRGQNVTFRCDPISEHNRLYWYRQTLGQGPEFLTYFQNEAQLEKSRLLSDRFSAERPKGSFSTLEIQRTEQGDSAMYLCASSPTVSARSYEQYFGPGTRLTVT.

This chain connects TRBV13 to TRBJ2-7; 15 bases agree with TRBD2. After removal of 2 bases from V and 2 bases from J, the junction contained 10 bases not matched to a gene. The CDR3 runs 19 residues. The germline V gene has CDR1 PRHDT and CDR2 FYEKMQ (reference sequence). The CDR3 reads CASSLTGLAGGSHAYEQYF. DNA of the CDR3: TGTGCCAGCAGCTTAACGGGACTAGCGGGAGGTAGCCACGCCTACGAGCAGTACTTC.

Only a few counts were recorded for this clone. For the CDR3, the DNA is TGTGCCACCTATACTAGCCATGAGCAGTTCTTC. It translates to CATYTSHEQFF. The chain uses TRBV6-6 and TRBJ2-1; maybe TRBD2 (6 bases). Deletions cut 10 bases from V and 8 bases from J, with 12 bases between. The CDR3 loop spans 11 amino acids. Per germline, CDR1 MNHNY and CDR2 SVGAGI (reference sequence).

This clone was counted between two and nine times. The chain joins TRBV7-2 to TRBJ2-7; D is uncertain. The CDR3 runs to 13 residues. V was cut by 2 bases and J by 3 bases, with 8 bases left in between. Germline CDR1 is SGHTA and CDR2 is FQGNSA. The CDR3 bases are TGTGCCAGCAGCTTAAACGACAACTACGAGCAGTACTTC. Residues: CASSLNDNYEQYF.